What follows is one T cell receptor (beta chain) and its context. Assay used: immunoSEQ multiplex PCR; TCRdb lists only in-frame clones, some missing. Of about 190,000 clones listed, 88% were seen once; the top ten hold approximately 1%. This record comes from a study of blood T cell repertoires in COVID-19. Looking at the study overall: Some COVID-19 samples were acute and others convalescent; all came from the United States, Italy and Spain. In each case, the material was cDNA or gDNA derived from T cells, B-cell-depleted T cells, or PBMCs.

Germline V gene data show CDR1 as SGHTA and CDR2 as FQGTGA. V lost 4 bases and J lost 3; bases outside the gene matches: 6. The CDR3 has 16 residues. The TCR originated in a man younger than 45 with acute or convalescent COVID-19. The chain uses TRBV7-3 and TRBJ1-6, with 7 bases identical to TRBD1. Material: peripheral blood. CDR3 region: CASSSLDRVYNSPLHF. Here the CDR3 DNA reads TGTGCCAGCAGCTCCCTAGACAGGGTCTATAATTCACCCCTCCACTTT.